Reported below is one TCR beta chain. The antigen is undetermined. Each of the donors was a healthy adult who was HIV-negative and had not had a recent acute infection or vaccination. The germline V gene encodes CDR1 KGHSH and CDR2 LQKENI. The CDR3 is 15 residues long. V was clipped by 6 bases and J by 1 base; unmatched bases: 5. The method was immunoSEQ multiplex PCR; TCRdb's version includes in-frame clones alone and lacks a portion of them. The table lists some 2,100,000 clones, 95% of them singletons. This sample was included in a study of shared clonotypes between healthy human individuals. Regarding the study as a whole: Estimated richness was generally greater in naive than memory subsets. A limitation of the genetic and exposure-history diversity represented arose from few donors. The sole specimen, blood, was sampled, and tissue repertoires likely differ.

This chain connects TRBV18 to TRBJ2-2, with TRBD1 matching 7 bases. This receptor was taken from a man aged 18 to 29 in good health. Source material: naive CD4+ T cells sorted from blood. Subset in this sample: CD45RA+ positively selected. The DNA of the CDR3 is TGTGCCAGCTCGGGCTACAGGGGGAACACCGGGGAGCTGTTTTTT. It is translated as CASSGYRGNTGELFF. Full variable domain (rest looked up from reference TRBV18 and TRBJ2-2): NAGVMQNPRHLVRRRGQEARLRCSPMKGHSHVYWYRQLPEEGLKFMVYLQKENIIDESGMPKERFSAEFPKEGPSILRIQQVVRGDSAAYFCASSGYRGNTGELFFGEGSRLTVL.